Below, 5 T cell receptor beta chains from the same sample are listed, as sequenced in a study of blood T cell repertoires in COVID-19. Some clones are missing from TCRdb's copy, which holds only in-frame ones; the method was immunoSEQ multiplex PCR. Of 290,000 or so clones in the sample, 82% are singletons; the top ten hold about 5%. The specimen sequenced was PBMCs or T cells enriched from blood (not recorded which). Receptors originate from a man aged 35 to 55 who had been exposed to COVID-19.

This clone was seen a handful of times. The V and J genes are TRBV30 and TRBJ1-5; weak D call: TRBD1 (5 bases). The germline gives CDR1 GTSNPN, CDR2 SVGIG (reference sequence). The V gene lost 5 bases and the J gene lost 8 bases, with 16 bases spanning the gap. This CDR3 is 13 amino acids long. Written as DNA, the CDR3 is TGTGCCTGGGGTTCGGGGGAAAGAAAGCCCCAGCATTTT. It is translated as CAWGSGERKPQHF. Using reference TRBV30 and TRBJ1-5 for the parts outside the CDR3, the full variable domain is SQTIHQWPATLVQPVGSPLSLECTVEGTSNPNLYWYRQAAGRGLQLLFYSVGIGQISSEVPQNLSASRPQDRQFILSSKKLLLSDSGFYLCAWGSGERKPQHFGDGTRLSIL.

The V and J genes are TRBV19 and TRBJ2-1, with a weak D call TRBD2 (6 bases). Germline assignment: CDR1 LNHDA and CDR2 SQIVND (reference sequence). This CDR3 contains 15 residues. The germline V and J ends were trimmed by 8 bases and 4 bases, with 18 bases remaining between them. CDR3 sequence: CASRRAGPTYNEQFF. For the CDR3, the DNA is TGTGCCAGTCGCCGGGCGGGGCCTACTTACAATGAGCAGTTCTTC.

The V gene is TRBV5-8, the J gene TRBJ2-7, with 7 bases lining up with TRBD1. The CDR3 runs to 13 residues. Germline lookup yields CDR1 SGHTS and CDR2 YDEGEE. V was clipped by 9 bases and J by 1 base; unmatched bases: 7. The CDR3 DNA reads TGTGCCACCCCGACAGGGCCGTCCTACGAGCAGTACTTC. Amino acid sequence: CATPTGPSYEQYF.

This clone was recorded only once. V usage is TRBV30 and J usage is TRBJ2-1; 8 nucleotides match TRBD2. CDR3 length: 15 amino acids. CDR1 and CDR2 from the germline V gene are GTSNPN and SVGIG (reference sequence). The ends lost 3 bases at V and 6 bases at J; junction bases unmatched: 10. CDR3 nucleotides: TGTGCCTGGAGCTACTCCGGGACTAGTAGCAATGAGCAGTTCTTC. Translated, it gives CAWSYSGTSSNEQFF.

The chain is built from TRBV2 and TRBJ2-7, with D possibly being TRBD2 (5 bases). The CDR3 runs 16 residues. V lost 5 bases and J 1 base, leaving 18 bases between the germline ends. The germline gives CDR1 SNHLY, CDR2 FYNNEI. The CDR3 bases are TGTGCCAGCAGTCCACTCGAAGTAGCGCCGTCCTACGAGCAGTACTTC. Translation: CASSPLEVAPSYEQYF.